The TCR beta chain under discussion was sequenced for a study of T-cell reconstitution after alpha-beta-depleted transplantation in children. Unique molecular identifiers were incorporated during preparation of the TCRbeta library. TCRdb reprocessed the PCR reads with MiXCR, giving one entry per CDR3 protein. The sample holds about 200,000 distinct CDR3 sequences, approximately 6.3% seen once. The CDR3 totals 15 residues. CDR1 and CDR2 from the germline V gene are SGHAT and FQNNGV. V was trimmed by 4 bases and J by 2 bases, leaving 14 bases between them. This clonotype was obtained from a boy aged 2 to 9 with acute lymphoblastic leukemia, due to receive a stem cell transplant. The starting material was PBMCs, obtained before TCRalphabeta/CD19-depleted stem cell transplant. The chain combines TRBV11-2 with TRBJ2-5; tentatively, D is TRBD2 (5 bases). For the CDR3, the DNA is TGTGCCAGCAGCTCCCCGGTGAGCGGACAAGAGACCCAGTACTTC. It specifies CASSSPVSGQETQYF.